The present TCR beta chain was sequenced within a study of blood T cell repertoires in COVID-19. About the research overall: From T cells, B-cell-depleted T cells, or PBMCs came the material, which was cDNA or gDNA.

In the authors' methods: Cell counts per sample came from amplifying reference gene primers. Profiling relied on immunoSEQ multiplex PCR, and the TCRdb table lists in-frame clones only, not all of them. Clone size and the V and J calls come from that table; the DNA yielded D and trimming. The sample has 280,000 or so clones; under 90% are singletons. The CDR3 runs to 15 residues. The germline V gene encodes CDR1 MNHEY and CDR2 SVGEGT. V lost 5 bases, J lost 6 bases, and 9 bases stayed unmatched. The chain links TRBV6-2 or TRBV6-3 to TRBJ2-2; 7 bases agree with TRBD1. The source is a woman in her fifties or sixties who had recovered from COVID-19. The sequencing sample was made of peripheral blood. CDR3 DNA sequence: TGTGCCAGCAGTGTTAGACAGGGTGTGTCCGGGGAGCTGTTTTTT. Encoded protein: CASSVRQGVSGELFF.